This paragraph covers one TCR beta chain sequence. The target antigen is unknown. The sample comes from a study of cytotoxic CD8 clonotypes in ibrutinib-treated CLL. Across the whole study: Investigators reported some 25 partial and 2 complete responses; after median about 70 months, roughly 14 patients remained remitted and 12 progressed.

Sequenced by immunoSEQ multiplex PCR; TCRdb stores in-frame clones only, minus some. The sample lists about 160,000 clones, about 80% occurring once. General study findings and limits: Public clonotypes proved infrequent, and on treatment they shrank or remained steady. Pretreatment clonality was elevated relative to age-matched healthy donors and paralleled circulating CD8+ T-cell counts. Clonality climbed at ibrutinib response, then dropped toward baseline at progression.

The receptor's source is a human donor with chronic lymphocytic leukemia. The specimen comprised PBMCs, sampled after 24 months of ibrutinib treatment.

The CDR3 sequence is CATSRGYGSDYEQYF. In nucleotides, the CDR3 is TGTGCCACCAGCAGAGGGTACGGGAGCGACTACGAGCAGTACTTC. The chain couples TRBV15 to TRBJ2-7, with a tentative D call TRBD2 (6 bases). V lost 1 base and J 3 bases, leaving 13 bases between the germline ends. This CDR3 region has 15 residues. Looked up from germline, CDR1 is LNHNV and CDR2 is YYDKDF (reference sequence).